The 2 T cell receptor beta chains below all came from one sample that was sequenced in a study of blood T cell repertoires in COVID-19. Some clones are missing from TCRdb's copy, which holds only in-frame ones; the method was immunoSEQ multiplex PCR. The sample shows around 200,000 clones, around 87% of them seen only once. Sequencing was performed on peripheral blood. These receptors were collected from a man aged 40-49 years with active or convalescent COVID-19.

V and J are TRBV6-1 and TRBJ1-3, with D possibly being TRBD1 (5 bases). The CDR3 spans 16 residues. Germline V lookup: CDR1 MNHNS, CDR2 SASEGT. The V end was cut by 1 base, the J end by 4 bases, with 14 bases between. CDR3 sequence: CASSEEKGLRGNTIYF. The CDR3 nucleotides read TGTGCCAGCAGTGAAGAGAAGGGGCTCAGGGGAAACACCATATATTTT.

This clone was seen more than once but under ten times. CDR3 DNA: TGTGCCAGCAGCATTACTAGCGGGGGGGCCGATTACAATGAGCAGTTCTTC. Translated: CASSITSGGADYNEQFF. This sequence joins TRBV7-3 and TRBJ2-1; 13 nucleotides align to TRBD2. V was pared by 5 bases and J by 4 bases, with 8 bases of the junction left unmatched. This CDR3 has 17 amino acids. Per germline, CDR1 SGHTA and CDR2 FQGTGA.